This TCR beta chain originates from a study of blood T cell repertoires in COVID-19. On the study more broadly: Some COVID-19 samples were acute and others convalescent; all came from the United States, Italy and Spain. T cells, B-cell-depleted T cells, or PBMCs provided the cDNA or gDNA that served as material.

In the original analysis: How many nucleated cells were present was estimated from reference gene primer amplification. Sequencing was performed with immunoSEQ multiplex PCR; in TCRdb, only in-frame clones are kept and a portion is missing. The DNA was the basis for D and trimming; V, J and clone size are from that table. The sample lists approximately 260,000 clones, about 87% occurring once. Trimming took off 0 bases at V and 8 bases at J, with 17 bases between the two ends. Germline CDR1 and CDR2: SNHLY and FYNNEI. The CDR3 consists of 16 residues. The receptor was isolated from a woman aged 40 to 50 with acute or convalescent COVID-19. The sample consisted of peripheral blood. This sequence joins TRBV2 and TRBJ2-1; D might be TRBD1 (6 bases). CDR3 nucleotides: TGTGCCAGCAGTGAAGCGCTGGGCAGGGGTAGCGATGAGCAGTTCTTC. It is translated as CASSEALGRGSDEQFF.